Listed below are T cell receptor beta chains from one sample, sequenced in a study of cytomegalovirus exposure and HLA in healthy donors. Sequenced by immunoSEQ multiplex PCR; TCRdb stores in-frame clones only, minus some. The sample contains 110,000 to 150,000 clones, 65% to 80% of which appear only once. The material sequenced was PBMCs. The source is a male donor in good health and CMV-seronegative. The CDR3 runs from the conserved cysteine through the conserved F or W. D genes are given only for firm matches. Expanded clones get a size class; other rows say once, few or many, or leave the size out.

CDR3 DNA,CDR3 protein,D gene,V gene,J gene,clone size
TGTGCCAGTAGTGACCAGGGTTATAGCAATCAGCCCCAGCATTTT,CASSDQGYSNQPQHF,.,TRBV19,TRBJ1-5,few
TGTGCCAGCAGCCAGACAGGGGGCTACGAGCAGTACTTC,CASSQTGGYEQYF,TRBD1,TRBV16,TRBJ2-7,once
TGTGCCAGCAGCTTAAAGCGGGGGACAGGGGGCATGTCAGGGATGAACACTGAAGCTTTCTTT,CASSLKRGTGGMSGMNTEAFF,TRBD1,TRBV7-6,TRBJ1-1,few
TGTGCCAGTAGTATGGGAAAGACAGGGGCCCAAGAGACCCAGTACTTC,CASSMGKTGAQETQYF,TRBD1,TRBV19,TRBJ2-5,.
TGTGCCAGCAGTCCCCTCAGGGGTAGCGACTATGGCTACACCTTC,CASSPLRGSDYGYTF,.,TRBV28,TRBJ1-2,once
TGTGCCAGCAATATGGACAGGGGTCGGAACGAGCAGTACTTC,CASNMDRGRNEQYF,TRBD1,TRBV6-1,TRBJ2-7,few
TGTGCCAGCTCACGGACTAGCGGGAGGGGAGATACGCAGTATTTT,CASSRTSGRGDTQYF,TRBD2,TRBV18,TRBJ2-3,.
TGTGCCAGTAGCCCCGTGCAGCGGGGGGTGCGCGGCACCGGGGAGCTGTTTTTT,CASSPVQRGVRGTGELFF,TRBD2,TRBV19,TRBJ2-2,.
TGTGCCAGCACTGAAAGAGGGACAGGGGGAATCGGGGAGCTGTTTTTT,CASTERGTGGIGELFF,TRBD1,TRBV6-1,TRBJ2-2,.
TGTGCCAGCAGTGGGAGTTTTGGAAACACCATATATTTT,CASSGSFGNTIYF,.,TRBV6-5,TRBJ1-3,once
TGTGCCAGCAGCGTAGTGGGACTTTCGTCTGGAAACACCATATATTTT,CASSVVGLSSGNTIYF,.,TRBV9,TRBJ1-3,.
TGTGCCAGCACCGGCGGCGTCCGGACACCGAACACCGGGGAGCTGTTTTTT,CASTGGVRTPNTGELFF,.,TRBV2,TRBJ2-2,.
TGTGCCAGCAGCCGGAGGGACAGGGGTGAATCTGGGGCCAACGTCCTGACTTTC,CASSRRDRGESGANVLTF,TRBD1,TRBV14,TRBJ2-6,.
TGTGCCAGCAGCCCTACAGGGGGCAAGTTGGATACGCAGTATTTT,CASSPTGGKLDTQYF,TRBD1,TRBV9,TRBJ2-3,.
TGCGCCAGCAGCCAAGGGGCCGGTCGGTACGAGCAGTACTTC,CASSQGAGRYEQYF,.,TRBV4-1,TRBJ2-7,.
TGTGCCAGCACCCAGGGTGGGTCGTACTCTGGGGCCAACGTCCTGACTTTC,CASTQGGSYSGANVLTF,.,TRBV27,TRBJ2-6,few
TGTGCCAGCAGTAGACAAACTAGCAGGAGCTCCTACAATGAGCAGTTCTTC,CASSRQTSRSSYNEQFF,.,TRBV25-1,TRBJ2-1,.
TGTGCCAGCAGCAAACCGGGACGGGGGACCTACGAGCAGTACTTC,CASSKPGRGTYEQYF,.,TRBV5-4,TRBJ2-7,.
TGTGCCAGCAGCAGACAGCCCAATACTGAAGCTTTCTTT,CASSRQPNTEAFF,.,TRBV7-9,TRBJ1-1,.
TGTGCCAGCAGTGACAATCCGGGGATCTATGGCTACACCTTC,CASSDNPGIYGYTF,.,TRBV6-4,TRBJ1-2,.
TGTGCCAGCAGCGGCCTCGGGACATTGAATGGCTACACCTTC,CASSGLGTLNGYTF,.,TRBV9,TRBJ1-2,few
TGCGCCAGCGAACTCGGACAGGGGATCAACGAGCAGTACTTC,CASELGQGINEQYF,TRBD1,TRBV10-2,TRBJ2-7,few
TGCGCCAGCAGCCAGGGCCCACAGGGGTCAGATACGCAGTATTTT,CASSQGPQGSDTQYF,TRBD1,TRBV5-1,TRBJ2-3,.
TGCGCCAGCAGCTTGGGACAGGGGGCGTTATCCTACGAGCAGTACTTC,CASSLGQGALSYEQYF,TRBD1,TRBV5-1,TRBJ2-7,.
TGTGCCATCCTAGCGGGAGTAAGAGATACGCAGTATTTT,CAILAGVRDTQYF,TRBD2,TRBV10-3,TRBJ2-3,once
TGTGCCAGCAGCTTGGAAATCTCTTACGAGCAGTACTTC,CASSLEISYEQYF,.,TRBV5-4,TRBJ2-7,.
TGTGCCAGCAGCCCGGGGACTAGCTCTGTGAGCGAGCAGTACTTC,CASSPGTSSVSEQYF,TRBD2,TRBV5-4,TRBJ2-7,.
TGTGCCAGCAGCTCACAGGGGGCGTACGGAAACACCATATATTTT,CASSSQGAYGNTIYF,TRBD1,TRBV7-2,TRBJ1-3,.
TGTGCCAGCAGTAGGACAGGGCAGTCACCCCTCCACTTT,CASSRTGQSPLHF,TRBD1,TRBV6-6,TRBJ1-6,few
TGTGCCAGTGCGACAGCTTACAATCAGCCCCAGCATTTT,CASATAYNQPQHF,.,TRBV27,TRBJ1-5,.
TGTGCCAGCAGTGACTCGAGCGGGAGTGCAGATACGCAGTATTTT,CASSDSSGSADTQYF,TRBD2,TRBV6-4,TRBJ2-3,.
TGCAGCGTCCGGAGGGGGCTGCAGAACACTGAAGCTTTCTTT,CSVRRGLQNTEAFF,TRBD1,TRBV29-1,TRBJ1-1,.
TGTGCCAGCAGCTTCGGGACAGGGCCCTACGAGCAGTACTTC,CASSFGTGPYEQYF,TRBD1,TRBV7-8,TRBJ2-7,.
TGTGCCAGCAGTGACTCGGGTACGGGGGAGCAGTTCTTC,CASSDSGTGEQFF,.,TRBV6-4,TRBJ2-1,.
TGTGCCAGCAGCGAAAGACAGGGTTACGAGCAGTACTTC,CASSERQGYEQYF,TRBD1,TRBV27,TRBJ2-7,.
TGTGCCAGCTCACCACCTTCACAGGGGCACTACGAGCAGTACTTC,CASSPPSQGHYEQYF,TRBD1,TRBV18,TRBJ2-7,.
TGCGCCAGCAGCCAAGCCTCAGGGGATAGTCAGCCCCAGCATTTT,CASSQASGDSQPQHF,.,TRBV4-1,TRBJ1-5,once
TGTGCCAGCAGTTACTCTAGCGGGGGGTCCTACGAGCAGTACTTC,CASSYSSGGSYEQYF,TRBD2,TRBV6-5,TRBJ2-7,once
TGTGCTAGCAGCACACAATCCTTTTTAGCGGGAGATGGGGAGCTGTTTTTT,CASSTQSFLAGDGELFF,TRBD2,TRBV7-7,TRBJ2-2,.
TGTGCCACCAGCAGAGCAAGAGCTCCTAACTATGGCTACACCTTC,CATSRARAPNYGYTF,.,TRBV15,TRBJ1-2,.
TGTCACCGTCCCCCCGAGGCCGGACAACATTACTACGAGCAGTACTTC,CHRPPEAGQHYYEQYF,.,TRBV7-3,TRBJ2-7,.
TGTGCCAGCAGTTTATCGAGACAGGGCGAGCAGTACTTC,CASSLSRQGEQYF,TRBD1,TRBV27,TRBJ2-7,few
TGTGCCAGCAGCTCCCGAAATCGGACTTTTTCTTCGAACACCGGGGAGCTGTTTTTT,CASSSRNRTFSSNTGELFF,.,TRBV7-3,TRBJ2-2,few
TGTGCCAGCAGCTCGTCCCAAGAGACCCAGTACTTC,CASSSSQETQYF,.,TRBV7-6,TRBJ2-5,.
TGTGCCATCGGGGCAGGGGGGACCGGGGAGCTGTTTTTT,CAIGAGGTGELFF,.,TRBV10-3,TRBJ2-2,once
TGTGCCAGCGGCCGAGGGGGTCCCTACGAGCAGTACTTC,CASGRGGPYEQYF,.,TRBV6-1,TRBJ2-7,.
TGTGCCAGCAGTGCACTATGGGGGGTCTCCTACGAGCAGTACTTC,CASSALWGVSYEQYF,.,TRBV6-6,TRBJ2-7,.
TGCGCCAGCAGCCAACGACAGGCCGCTAGCGGGAGGGCCGCTAATGAGCAGTTCTTC,CASSQRQAASGRAANEQFF,TRBD2,TRBV4-1,TRBJ2-1,once
TGTGCCAGCAGCCTGCAGGGACAGAGCTACGAGCAGTACTTC,CASSLQGQSYEQYF,TRBD1,TRBV7-3,TRBJ2-7,few
TGTGCCAGCAGCTGGCAGGGGAACACCGGGGAGCTGTTTTTT,CASSWQGNTGELFF,.,TRBV7-9,TRBJ2-2,.
TGTGCCAGCAGCCCCACTACAAGCATCGAGACCCAGTACTTC,CASSPTTSIETQYF,.,TRBV5-8,TRBJ2-5,.
TGTGCCAGTAGTTCCAGACAGGGGGTTAATGAAAAACTGTTTTTT,CASSSRQGVNEKLFF,TRBD1,TRBV19,TRBJ1-4,.
TGTGCCAGTAGTCGGTCGGACTCTTATAATTCACCCCTCCACTTT,CASSRSDSYNSPLHF,.,TRBV19,TRBJ1-6,.
TGTGCCAGCAGTCGAAGGACAGGGGAGACCCAGTACTTC,CASSRRTGETQYF,TRBD1,TRBV25-1,TRBJ2-5,.
TGTGCCAGCAGTTTAATCGAGGGAGATACGCAGTATTTT,CASSLIEGDTQYF,.,TRBV27,TRBJ2-3,.